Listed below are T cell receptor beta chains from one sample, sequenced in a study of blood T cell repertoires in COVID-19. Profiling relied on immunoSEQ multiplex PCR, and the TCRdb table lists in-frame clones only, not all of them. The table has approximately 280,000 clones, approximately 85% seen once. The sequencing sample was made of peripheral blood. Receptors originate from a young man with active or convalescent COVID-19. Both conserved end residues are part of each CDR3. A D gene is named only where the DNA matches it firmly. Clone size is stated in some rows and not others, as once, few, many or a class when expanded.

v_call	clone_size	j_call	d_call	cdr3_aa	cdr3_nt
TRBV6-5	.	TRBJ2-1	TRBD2	CASMVSGGYNEQFF	TGTGCCAGCATGGTTAGCGGGGGCTACAATGAGCAGTTCTTC
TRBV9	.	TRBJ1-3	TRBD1	CASSSRQGPGNTIYF	TGTGCCAGCAGTTCGAGACAGGGCCCTGGAAACACCATATATTTT
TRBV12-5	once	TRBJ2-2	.	CASGWADITGELFF	TGTGCTAGTGGTTGGGCAGACATAACCGGGGAGCTGTTTTTT
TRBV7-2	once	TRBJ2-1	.	CASSSTHPGGAPFF	TGTGCCAGCAGCTCCACCCACCCTGGCGGCGCGCCGTTCTTC
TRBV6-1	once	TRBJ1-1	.	CASSERQVNTEAFF	TGTGCCAGCAGTGAACGTCAGGTGAACACTGAAGCTTTCTTT
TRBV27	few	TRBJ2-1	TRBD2	CASSSGRLAGGNEQFF	TGTGCCAGCAGTTCAGGGCGACTAGCGGGGGGCAATGAGCAGTTCTTC
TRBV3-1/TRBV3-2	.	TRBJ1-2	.	CASSLGTKYGYTF	TGTGCCAGCAGCCTCGGGACAAAATATGGCTACACCTTC
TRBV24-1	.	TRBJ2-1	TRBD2	CATSDRGGSDEQFF	TGTGCCACCAGTGATCGGGGGGGCAGTGATGAGCAGTTCTTC
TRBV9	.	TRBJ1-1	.	CASSLGGAVNTEAFF	TGTGCCAGCAGCTTAGGTGGGGCCGTGAACACTGAAGCTTTCTTT
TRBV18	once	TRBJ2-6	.	CASPFTEPGAGGANVLTF	TGTGCCAGCCCCTTCACCGAGCCAGGGGCGGGTGGGGCCAACGTCCTGACTTTC
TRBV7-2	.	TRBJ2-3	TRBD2	CASSLARLAGGPAHTQYF	TGTGCCAGCAGCTTAGCCCGCCTAGCGGGGGGGCCCGCCCATACGCAGTATTTT
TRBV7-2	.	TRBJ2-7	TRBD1	CASRHRDSPVQYF	TGTGCCAGCAGGCATAGGGACAGCCCTGTGCAGTACTTC
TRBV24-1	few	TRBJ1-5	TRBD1	CATSDFLILDRGPLSNQPQHF	TGTGCCACCAGTGATTTCCTCATATTGGACAGGGGGCCACTCAGCAATCAGCCCCAGCATTTT
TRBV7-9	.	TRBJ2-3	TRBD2	CASSLFSGRGTDTQYF	TGTGCCAGCAGCTTATTCTCGGGGAGGGGCACAGATACGCAGTATTTT
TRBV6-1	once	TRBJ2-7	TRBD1	CASSELMTGVPYEQYF	TGTGCCAGCAGTGAATTGATGACAGGGGTCCCCTACGAGCAGTACTTC
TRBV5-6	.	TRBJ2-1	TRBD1	CASSLGTGGGNEQFF	TGTGCCAGCAGCTTAGGGACAGGGGGTGGGAATGAGCAGTTCTTC
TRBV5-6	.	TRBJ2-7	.	CASSLGVFNEQYF	TGTGCCAGCAGCTTGGGAGTTTTCAACGAGCAGTACTTC
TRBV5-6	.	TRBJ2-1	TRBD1	CASSTGTANNEQFF	TGTGCCAGCAGCACCGGGACAGCTAACAATGAGCAGTTCTTC
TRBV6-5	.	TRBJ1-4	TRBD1	CASTGTVEKLFF	TGTGCCAGCACTGGGACAGTTGAAAAACTGTTTTTT
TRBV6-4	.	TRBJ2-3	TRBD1	CASSEQGAEADTQYF	TGTGCCAGCAGCGAACAGGGGGCAGAGGCAGATACGCAGTATTTT
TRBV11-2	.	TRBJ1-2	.	CASSAGSKYGYTF	TGTGCCAGCAGCGCAGGGTCCAAATATGGCTACACCTTC
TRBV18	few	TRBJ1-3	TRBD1	CASSPGTGSRNTIYF	TGTGCCAGCTCACCTGGGACAGGGAGTAGAAACACCATATATTTT
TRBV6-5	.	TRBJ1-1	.	CASSYSRTDYDTEAFF	TGTGCCAGCAGTTACTCCCGGACAGATTACGACACTGAAGCTTTCTTT
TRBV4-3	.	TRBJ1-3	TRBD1	CASSQTGQGAFSGNTIYF	TGCGCCAGCAGCCAAACGGGACAGGGGGCTTTCTCTGGAAACACCATATATTTT
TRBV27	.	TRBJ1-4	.	CASTSRGGGGEKLFF	TGTGCCAGCACCTCCCGGGGGGGTGGAGGGGAAAAACTGTTTTTT
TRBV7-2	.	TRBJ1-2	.	CASSLHREAYGYTF	TGTGCCAGCAGCTTACACCGGGAGGCCTATGGCTACACCTTC
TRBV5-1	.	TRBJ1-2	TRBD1	CASLAGTVYGYTF	TGCGCCAGCCTGGCCGGGACAGTCTATGGCTACACCTTC
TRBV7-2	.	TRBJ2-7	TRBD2	CASSLGLAGGHLSYEQYF	TGTGCCAGCAGCCTGGGACTAGCGGGGGGCCATCTCTCCTACGAGCAGTACTTC
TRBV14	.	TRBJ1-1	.	CASSPFPGEAFF	TGTGCCAGCAGCCCTTTTCCGGGTGAAGCTTTCTTT
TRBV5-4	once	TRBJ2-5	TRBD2	CASSLGLAGGEETQYF	TGTGCCAGCAGCTTGGGCCTTGCGGGGGGGGAAGAGACCCAGTACTTC
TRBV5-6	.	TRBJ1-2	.	CASSLVPSYGYTF	TGTGCCAGCAGCTTGGTCCCGAGCTATGGCTACACCTTC
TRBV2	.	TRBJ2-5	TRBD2	CASSDGTSGGDLQETQYF	TGTGCCAGCAGTGATGGAACTAGCGGGGGCGATCTCCAAGAGACCCAGTACTTC
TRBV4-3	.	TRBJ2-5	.	CASSQDLRRGVAGETQYF	TGCGCCAGCAGCCAAGATCTGCGCAGGGGGGTAGCGGGGGAGACCCAGTACTTC
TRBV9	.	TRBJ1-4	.	CASSVTGSTGNEKLFF	TGTGCCAGCAGCGTAACTGGGAGCACGGGTAATGAAAAACTGTTTTTT
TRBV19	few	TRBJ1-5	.	CASSIGSGLSNQPQHF	TGTGCCAGTAGTATTGGATCGGGTCTGAGCAATCAGCCCCAGCATTTT
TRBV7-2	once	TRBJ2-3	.	CASSARTHTDTQYF	TGTGCCAGCAGCGCCCGGACTCACACAGATACGCAGTATTTT
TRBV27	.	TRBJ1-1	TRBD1	CASSRLPPWIRGQKSEAFF	TGTGCCAGCAGCCGCCTCCCCCCTTGGATAAGGGGGCAGAAATCTGAAGCTTTCTTT
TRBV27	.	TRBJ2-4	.	CASSQGQSLAKNIQYF	TGTGCCAGCAGTCAAGGACAGAGCTTAGCCAAAAACATTCAGTACTTC
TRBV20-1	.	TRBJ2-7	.	CSANGNTCF	TGCAGTGCTAACGGGAACACGTGCTTC
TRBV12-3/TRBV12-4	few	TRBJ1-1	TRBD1	CASSRDREAFF	TGTGCCAGCAGCCGGGACAGAGAAGCTTTCTTT
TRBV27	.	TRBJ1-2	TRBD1	CASSAGQGEDYGYTF	TGTGCCAGCAGTGCCGGACAGGGTGAGGACTATGGCTACACCTTC
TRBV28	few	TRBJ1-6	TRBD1	CASSVGTVNNSPLHF	TGTGCCAGCAGCGTCGGGACAGTGAATAATTCACCCCTCCACTTT